One sample yielded the 2 T cell receptor beta chains listed below, sequenced in a study of cytomegalovirus exposure and HLA in healthy donors. Researchers ran the PCR with 60 Vbeta and 13 Jbeta primers. TCRdb's copy holds only in-frame clones and misses some; the assay was immunoSEQ multiplex PCR. The sample consists of 210,000 or so clones, more than 65% of them appearing once. The specimen was PBMCs. The receptors derive from a young man in good health and CMV-seronegative.

The gene calls are TRBV2 and TRBJ1-1; possible D gene TRBD1, 6 bases. Trimming shortened V by 3 bases and J by 3 bases, and 11 bases separated the two germline ends. Germline V gene sequence: CDR1 SNHLY, CDR2 FYNNEI. This CDR3 spans 14 amino acids. Written as DNA, the CDR3 is TGTGCCAGCAGTGACAGGGGCAAGTACACTGAAGCTTTCTTT. It encodes CASSDRGKYTEAFF.

The genes are TRBV29-1 and TRBJ1-4, with 12 nucleotides matching TRBD1. The CDR3 loop spans 17 amino acids. J gave up 8 bases and V 7 bases, and 17 bases lay outside the gene matches. Germline CDR1 is SQVTM and CDR2 is ANQGSEA. CDR3 in amino acids: CSATFSGQGAIDEKLFF. In DNA, the CDR3 is TGCAGCGCGACTTTTTCGGGACAGGGGGCGATAGACGAAAAACTGTTTTTT.